These 13 T cell receptor beta chains were all obtained from the same sample, sequenced in a study of T cell responses to AZD1222 COVID-19 vaccine (dated by TCRdb to about 2021). Explained via the paper, the time point label denotes: baseline before first vaccination. In the paper's terms, the treatment or condition label means: meningococcal conjugate vaccine given as trial control. Library preparation employed the immunoSEQ multiplex PCR assay. As stored in TCRdb, this immuneACCESS dataset retains in-frame rearrangements with V and J assigned. A fraction of the clones does not appear; measured against another copy, unresolved V genes explain less than half of the discrepancy, and the remainder lacks a known reason. For this sample there are about 160,000 clones; 92% appear just once. The ten top clones hold 4% to 5.5% of the sample. The source material was peripheral blood, sampled on day 0 of MenACWY control vaccination. These TCRs come from an adult in good health.

The chain carries TRBV7-3 and TRBJ2-1; D is ambiguous. Per germline, CDR1 SGHTA and CDR2 FQGTGA. The CDR3 spans 15 residues. Trimming cost V 5 bases and J 1 base, with 12 bases left between them. The CDR3 protein is CASSPSANSYNEQFF. CDR3 bases: TGTGCCAGCAGCCCTTCAGCGAATTCCTACAATGAGCAGTTCTTC.

V gene TRBV10-1 combines with J gene TRBJ2-3, with D tentatively TRBD1 (6 bases). Germline CDR1 and CDR2: WNHNN and SYGVQD (reference sequence). The CDR3 length is 14 residues. Trimming removed 2 bases at V and 4 bases at J, with 10 bases between. CDR3 protein: CASSENRVADTQYF. The DNA for the CDR3 is TGCGCCAGCAGTGAGAACAGGGTAGCAGATACGCAGTATTTT.

This clone was counted a single time. CDR3 loop: CASSPQRGAGELFF. The CDR3 DNA reads as TGTGCCAGCTCACCACAGCGGGGGGCCGGGGAGCTGTTTTTT. The chain joins TRBV18 to TRBJ2-2, with 9 positions matching TRBD2. The CDR3 loop spans 14 amino acids. CDR1 is KGHSH and CDR2 is LQKENI in the germline V gene. Trimming at V came to 1 base and at J to 6 bases, leaving 0 bases not matched to a gene.

The chain uses TRBV4-2 and TRBJ2-5; 9 bases align to TRBD2. From germline, CDR1 is LGHNA and CDR2 YNFKEQ. This CDR3 contains 15 residues. J was trimmed by 3 bases and V by 1 base; bases with no gene match: 3. Here the CDR3 DNA reads TGTGCCAGCAGCCAAGTACCTAGCGGGGAAGAGACCCAGTACTTC. It is translated as CASSQVPSGEETQYF.

The chain uses TRBV6-6 and TRBJ1-1, with D unresolved. This CDR3 is 11 amino acids long. V lost 7 bases to trimming and J lost 7 bases, with 10 bases between them. Looked up from germline, CDR1 is MNHNY and CDR2 is SVGAGI (reference sequence). For the CDR3, the DNA is TGTGCCAGCAAAGCCACCTTTGAAGCTTTCTTT. Translation: CASKATFEAFF.

V is TRBV3-1 (or the pseudogene TRBV3-2) and J is TRBJ1-5; unclear D gene. The CDR3 runs 13 residues. CDR1 is LGHDT and CDR2 is YNNKEL in the germline V gene (reference sequence). Trimming shortened V by 1 base and J by 6 bases, and 7 bases separated the two germline ends. The CDR3 reads CASSQVAGQPQHF. DNA of the CDR3: TGTGCCAGCAGCCAAGTAGCGGGTCAGCCCCAGCATTTT.

The V gene is TRBV21-1, the J gene TRBJ1-1; the table's D gene call, TRBD1, was not cross checked with the DNA. TRBV21-1 is described as a pseudogene. The CDR3 extends over 12 amino acids. DNA for the CDR3: TGTGCCAGCAGCAAGACAGCCACTGAAGCTTTCTTT. This translates into CASSKTATEAFF.

This rearrangement joins TRBV24-1 to TRBJ2-2, with 7 bases identical to TRBD1. The CDR3 is 17 residues long. V trimming: 6 bases; J trimming: 0 bases; junction bases outside the gene matches: 9. Germline lookup yields CDR1 KGHDR and CDR2 SFDVKD. Here the CDR3 reads CATSRGTGTANTGELFF. The CDR3 region has the DNA TGTGCCACCAGTCGGGGTACCGGGACAGCGAACACCGGGGAGCTGTTTTTT.

The chain combines TRBV7-2 with TRBJ2-3; unclear D gene. The CDR3 sequence is 15 residues long. The germline V gene has CDR1 SGHTA and CDR2 FQGNSA. The germline V and J ends were trimmed by 3 bases and 1 base, with 11 bases remaining between them. The CDR3 DNA sequence: TGTGCCAGCAGCTTGGAAGCAAGAGGCACAGATACGCAGTATTTT. Its translation: CASSLEARGTDTQYF.

V and J are TRBV10-3 and TRBJ2-1; D unresolved. The germline gives CDR1 ENHRY, CDR2 SYGVKD. Trimming pared 10 bases from V and 7 bases from J, leaving 8 bases between. This CDR3 spans 10 amino acids. The CDR3 region is CATFGNEQFF. The CDR3 nucleotides are TGTGCCACCTTTGGAAATGAGCAGTTCTTC.

The chain combines TRBV19 with TRBJ1-1, with 11 bases aligning to TRBD1. CDR3 length equals 15 residues. CDR1 is LNHDA and CDR2 is SQIVND in the germline V gene (reference sequence). V lost 2 bases, J lost 6 bases, and 5 bases stayed unmatched. The CDR3 loop is CASSIIGQGAPEAFF. The CDR3 DNA is TGTGCCAGTAGTATAATAGGACAGGGGGCACCTGAAGCTTTCTTT.

The chain is built from TRBV7-9 and TRBJ1-5, with 9 bases lining up with TRBD1. CDR1 SEHNR and CDR2 FQNEAQ come from the germline V gene (reference sequence). CDR3 length: 17 residues. V gave up 5 bases and J gave up 2 bases; unmatched junction bases: 10. The CDR3 DNA reads as TGTGCCAGCAGCACCACAACAGGGGGCGGAGGCAATCAGCCCCAGCATTTT. It is translated as CASSTTTGGGGNQPQHF.

This chain links TRBV2 with TRBJ1-6; D is unclear. The V end lost 2 bases, the J end lost 10 bases, and 15 bases lay between the germline ends. CDR3 length equals 15 residues. Germline values: CDR1 SNHLY, CDR2 FYNNEI. The CDR3 bases are TGTGCCAGCAGTGAATTGGTAGGGATGGGATCACCCCTCCACTTT. Encoded protein: CASSELVGMGSPLHF.